This TCR beta chain comes out of a study of shared clonotypes between healthy human individuals. TCRdb's table, derived via immunoSEQ multiplex PCR, lists solely in-frame clones and lacks some. Among about 500,000 clones listed, around 77% were seen once. The ends lost 6 bases at V and 4 bases at J; junction bases unmatched: 4. The CDR3 contains 14 residues. CDR1 SGHTA and CDR2 FQGNSA come from the germline V gene. This clonotype originated in a woman between 35 and 50 years old in good health. Some clones in this sample may be carry-over from other donors' samples. Sample: PBMCs. The V gene is TRBV7-2, the J gene TRBJ2-7; 12 bases map to TRBD2. CDR3 in amino acids: CASSRLAGEYEQYF. The CDR3 DNA is TGTGCCAGCAGTAGACTAGCGGGAGAGTACGAGCAGTACTTC.